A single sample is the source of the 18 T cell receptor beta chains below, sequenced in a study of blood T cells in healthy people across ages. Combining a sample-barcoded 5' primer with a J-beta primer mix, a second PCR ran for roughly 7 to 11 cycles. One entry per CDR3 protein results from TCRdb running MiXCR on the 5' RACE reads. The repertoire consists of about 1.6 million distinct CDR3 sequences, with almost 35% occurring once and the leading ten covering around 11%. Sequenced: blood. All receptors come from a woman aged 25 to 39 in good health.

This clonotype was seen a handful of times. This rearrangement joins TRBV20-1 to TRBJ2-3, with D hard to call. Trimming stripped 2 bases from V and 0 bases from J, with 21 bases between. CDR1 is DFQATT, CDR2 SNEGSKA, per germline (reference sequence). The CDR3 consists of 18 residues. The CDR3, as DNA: TGCAGTGCTAGATCGGTTTCCGGTGGGATTGGAAGCACAGATACGCAGTATTTT. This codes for CSARSVSGGIGSTDTQYF.

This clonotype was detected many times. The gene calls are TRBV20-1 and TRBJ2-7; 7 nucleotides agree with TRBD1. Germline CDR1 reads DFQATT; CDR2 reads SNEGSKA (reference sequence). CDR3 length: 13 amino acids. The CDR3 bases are TGCAGCCCCAGGGGGACAACTTCCTACGAGCAGTACTTC. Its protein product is CSPRGTTSYEQYF.

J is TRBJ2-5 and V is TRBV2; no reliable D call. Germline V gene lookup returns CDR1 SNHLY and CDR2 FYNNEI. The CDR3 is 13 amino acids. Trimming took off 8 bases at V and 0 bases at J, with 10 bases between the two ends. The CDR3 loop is CASAIDNQETQYF. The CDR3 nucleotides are TGTGCCAGCGCTATTGACAACCAAGAGACCCAGTACTTC.

CDR3 residues: CASSGKRGREETQYF. CDR3 nucleotides: TGTGCCAGCAGTGGAAAGCGGGGCAGGGAAGAGACCCAGTACTTC. This chain connects TRBV25-1 to TRBJ2-5, with 7 bases fitting TRBD2. The CDR3 covers 15 residues. After removal of 4 bases from V and 3 bases from J, the junction contained 8 bases not matched to a gene. The germline gives CDR1 MGHDK, CDR2 SYGVNS.

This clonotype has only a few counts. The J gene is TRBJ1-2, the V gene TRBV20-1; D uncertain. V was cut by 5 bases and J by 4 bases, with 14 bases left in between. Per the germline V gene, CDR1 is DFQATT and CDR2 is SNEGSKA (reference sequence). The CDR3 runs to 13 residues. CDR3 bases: TGCAGTGCTGGACGGACCGAGATCTATGGCTACACCTTC. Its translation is CSAGRTEIYGYTF.

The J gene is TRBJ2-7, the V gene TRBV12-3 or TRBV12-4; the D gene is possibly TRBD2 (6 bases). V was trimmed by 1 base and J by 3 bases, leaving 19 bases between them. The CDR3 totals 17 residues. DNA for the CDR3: TGTGCCAGCAGTTTAGTGTCTGTCCGGGACTCATACTACGAGCAGTACTTC. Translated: CASSLVSVRDSYYEQYF.

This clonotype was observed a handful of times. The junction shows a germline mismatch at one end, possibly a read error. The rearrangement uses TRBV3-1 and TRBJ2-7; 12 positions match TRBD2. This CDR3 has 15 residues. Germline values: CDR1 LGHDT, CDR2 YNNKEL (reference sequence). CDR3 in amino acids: CASSQGLAGSGEQYF. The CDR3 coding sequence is TGTGCCAGCAGTCAAGGACTAGCGGGGTCGGGCGAGCAGTACTTC.

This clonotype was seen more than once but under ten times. DNA of the CDR3: TGCGCCAGCAGCCTCCGACAGGGTACCACTGAAGCTTTCTTT. Translation: CASSLRQGTTEAFF. This sequence joins TRBV5-1 and TRBJ1-1; TRBD1 matches at 7 bases. The V gene end was trimmed by 4 bases and the J gene end by 4 bases; junction bases not matched to a gene: 7. CDR3 size: 14 residues. Looked up from germline, CDR1 is SGHRS and CDR2 is YFSETQ.

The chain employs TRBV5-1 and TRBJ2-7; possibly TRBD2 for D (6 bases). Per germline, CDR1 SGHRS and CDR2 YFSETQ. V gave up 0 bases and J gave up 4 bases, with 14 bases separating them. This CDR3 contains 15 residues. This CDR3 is CASSLAGSRGYEQYF. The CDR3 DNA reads TGCGCCAGCAGCTTGGCCGGGAGTCGCGGGTACGAGCAGTACTTC.

CDR3 protein: CASSSVLLQYF. The CDR3 nucleotides read TGTGCCAGCAGTTCCGTCCTGCTCCAGTACTTC. The chain is built from TRBV2 and TRBJ2-5; no definite D call. The CDR3 runs 11 residues. Per the germline V gene, CDR1 is SNHLY and CDR2 is FYNNEI. V lost 5 bases, J lost 10 bases, and 11 bases lay in between.

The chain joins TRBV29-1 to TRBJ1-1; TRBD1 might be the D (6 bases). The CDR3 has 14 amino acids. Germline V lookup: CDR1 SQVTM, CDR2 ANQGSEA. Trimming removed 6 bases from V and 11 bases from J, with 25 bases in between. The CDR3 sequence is CSVDGPAWGAGAFF. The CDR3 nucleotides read TGCAGCGTAGATGGGCCGGCGTGGGGGGCGGGTGCTTTCTTT.

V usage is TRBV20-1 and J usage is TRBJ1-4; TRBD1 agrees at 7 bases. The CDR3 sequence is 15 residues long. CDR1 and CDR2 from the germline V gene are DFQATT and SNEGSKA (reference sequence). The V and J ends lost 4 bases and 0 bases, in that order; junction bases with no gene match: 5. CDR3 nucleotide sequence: TGCAGTGCTATTTCTGACAGGGCAACTAATGAAAAACTGTTTTTT. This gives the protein CSAISDRATNEKLFF.

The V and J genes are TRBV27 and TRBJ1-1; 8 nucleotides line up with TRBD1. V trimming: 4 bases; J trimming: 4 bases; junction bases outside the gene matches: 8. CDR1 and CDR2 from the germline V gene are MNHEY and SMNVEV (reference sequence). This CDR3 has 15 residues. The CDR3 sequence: CASSWAQGGGTEAFF. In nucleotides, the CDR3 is TGTGCCAGCAGTTGGGCACAGGGGGGCGGCACTGAAGCTTTCTTT.

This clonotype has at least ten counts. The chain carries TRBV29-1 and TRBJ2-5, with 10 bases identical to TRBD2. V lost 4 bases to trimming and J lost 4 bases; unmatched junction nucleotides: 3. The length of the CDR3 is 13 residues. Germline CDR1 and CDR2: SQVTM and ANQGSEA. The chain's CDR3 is CSVVGTSVETQYF. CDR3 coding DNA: TGCAGCGTTGTCGGGACTAGCGTAGAGACCCAGTACTTC.

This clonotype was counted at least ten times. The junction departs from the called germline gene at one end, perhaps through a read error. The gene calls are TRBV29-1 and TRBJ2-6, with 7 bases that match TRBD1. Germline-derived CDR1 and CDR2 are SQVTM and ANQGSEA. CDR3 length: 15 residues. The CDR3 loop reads CSVEDRVPGANVLTF. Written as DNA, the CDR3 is TGCAGCGTGGAAGACAGGGTTCCTGGGGCCAACGTCCTGACTTTC. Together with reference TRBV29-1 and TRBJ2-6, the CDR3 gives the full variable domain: SAVISQKPSRDICQRGTSLTIQCQVDSQVTMMFWYRQQPGQSLTLIATANQGSEATYESGFVIDKFPISRPNLTFSTLTVSNMSPEDSSIYLCSVEDRVPGANVLTFGAGSRLTVL.

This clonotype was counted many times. The CDR3 nucleotides are TGTGCCAGCAGCAGAGAGGACCGCCGGAGGCTCGAGCAGTACTTC. It specifies CASSREDRRRLEQYF. The chain uses TRBV7-3 and TRBJ2-7; D possibly corresponds to TRBD2 (5 bases). The CDR3 loop spans 15 amino acids. CDR1 is SGHTA and CDR2 is FQGTGA in the germline V gene. Trimming removed 5 bases from V and 6 bases from J, with 20 bases in between.

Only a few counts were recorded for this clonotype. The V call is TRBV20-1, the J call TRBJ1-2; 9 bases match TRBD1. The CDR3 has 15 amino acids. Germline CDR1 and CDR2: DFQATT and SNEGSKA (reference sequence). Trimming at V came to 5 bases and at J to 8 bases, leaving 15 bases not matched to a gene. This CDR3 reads CSADPGQGLLGGYTF. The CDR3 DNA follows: TGCAGTGCTGATCCGGGACAGGGCCTTCTGGGAGGCTACACCTTC.

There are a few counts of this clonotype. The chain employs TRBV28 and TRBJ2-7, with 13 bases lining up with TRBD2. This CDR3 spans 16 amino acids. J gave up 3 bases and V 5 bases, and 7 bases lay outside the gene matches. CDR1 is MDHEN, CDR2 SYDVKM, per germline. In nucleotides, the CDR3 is TGTGCCAGCAGTCTTGGGACTAGCGGGGTCCGCTACGAGCAGTACTTC. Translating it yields CASSLGTSGVRYEQYF.